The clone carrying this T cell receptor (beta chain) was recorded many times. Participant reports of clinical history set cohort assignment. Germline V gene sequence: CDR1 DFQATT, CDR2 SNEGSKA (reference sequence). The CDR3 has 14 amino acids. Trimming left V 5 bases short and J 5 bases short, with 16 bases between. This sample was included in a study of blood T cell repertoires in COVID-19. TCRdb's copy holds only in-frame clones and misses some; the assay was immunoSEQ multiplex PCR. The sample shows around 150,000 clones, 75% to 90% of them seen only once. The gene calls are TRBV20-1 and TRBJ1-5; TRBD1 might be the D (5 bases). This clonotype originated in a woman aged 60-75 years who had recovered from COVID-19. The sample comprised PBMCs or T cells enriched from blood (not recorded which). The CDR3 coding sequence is TGCAGTGCTTGTGCTAGGGGAGGAGATCAGCCCCAGCATTTT. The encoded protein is CSACARGGDQPQHF.